These 32 T cell receptor beta chains originate from one sample sequenced in a study of cytomegalovirus exposure and HLA in healthy donors. 60 Vbeta and 13 Jbeta primers were used in PCR. Only in-frame clones appear in the TCRdb table, and some are missing; sequencing was by immunoSEQ multiplex PCR. The sample contains about 110,000 clones, roughly 72% of which appear only once. The sample taken for sequencing was PBMCs. These receptors all come from a young man in good health and CMV-seronegative.

This chain links TRBV7-9 with TRBJ1-1, with a tentative D call TRBD1 (6 bases). V was cut by 1 base and J by 1 base, with 19 bases left in between. Germline values: CDR1 SEHNR, CDR2 FQNEAQ (reference sequence). This CDR3 is 18 amino acids long. The CDR3 bases are TGTGCCAGCAGCTTAGTAGTGGGGAGGGGGACAAGGAACACTGAAGCTTTCTTT. It is translated as CASSLVVGRGTRNTEAFF.

This clone occurred a few times. The V gene is TRBV27, the J gene TRBJ2-3; possible D gene TRBD2, 5 bases. Deletions cut 5 bases from V and 3 bases from J, with 12 bases between. This CDR3 region has 14 residues. Germline V CDR1 and CDR2: MNHEY, SMNVEV (reference sequence). CDR3 sequence (DNA): TGTGCCAGCAGTCGACTCGGACTGACAGATACGCAGTATTTT. This gives the protein CASSRLGLTDTQYF.

This clone was counted a single time. The V gene is TRBV6-6, the J gene TRBJ1-1; no clear D. V was pared by 1 base and J by 2 bases, with 8 bases between. This CDR3 comprises 14 residues. Germline V lookup: CDR1 MNHNY, CDR2 SVGAGI (reference sequence). The CDR3 region has the DNA TGTGCCAGCAGTTACTGGGAGGGCAACACTGAAGCTTTCTTT. Translated: CASSYWEGNTEAFF.

The rearrangement joins TRBV4-1 to TRBJ2-7; no firm D call. The V gene's germline CDR1 is MGHRA and CDR2 YSYEKL. This CDR3 region has 15 residues. V lost 1 base and J 1 base, leaving 11 bases between the germline ends. CDR3: CASSQGRSPSYEQYF. CDR3 in DNA: TGCGCCAGCAGCCAAGGGCGGTCGCCTTCCTACGAGCAGTACTTC.

The CDR3 here is CASSEWWDSSYEQYF. The CDR3 DNA reads as TGTGCCAGCAGTGAATGGTGGGACAGTAGCTACGAGCAGTACTTC. The chain carries TRBV6-1 and TRBJ2-7; 7 bases match TRBD1. Trimming at V came to 2 bases and at J to 3 bases, leaving 7 bases not matched to a gene. This CDR3 contains 15 residues. Germline loops: CDR1 MNHNS, CDR2 SASEGT.

This sequence joins TRBV14 and TRBJ2-5, with TRBD2 matching 11 bases. The germline V gene has CDR1 SGHDN and CDR2 FVKESK. CDR3 length equals 16 residues. V was clipped by 4 bases and J by 3 bases; unmatched bases: 7. The CDR3 sequence: CASSPLAGGLKETQYF. The DNA of the CDR3 is TGTGCCAGCAGCCCGCTAGCGGGGGGTCTAAAAGAGACCCAGTACTTC.

The chain couples TRBV29-1 to TRBJ2-1; TRBD2 aligns across 10 bases. V trimming: 6 bases; J trimming: 5 bases; junction bases outside the gene matches: 10. Germline CDR1 SQVTM, CDR2 ANQGSEA. The CDR3 consists of 15 residues. The DNA of the CDR3 is TGCAGCGTCGGACCTAGCGGGGGACGAAACAATGAGCAGTTCTTC. As protein: CSVGPSGGRNNEQFF.

CDR3 in DNA: TGTGCCAGCGGATGGGGAGGGAACAATCAGCCCCAGCATTTT. Translating gives CASGWGGNNQPQHF. V usage is TRBV14 and J usage is TRBJ1-5, with no clear D. This CDR3 has 14 residues. In germline, CDR1 is SGHDN, CDR2 FVKESK. The V end lost 8 bases, the J end lost 3 bases, and 14 bases lay between the germline ends.

J is TRBJ1-1 and V is TRBV5-1; TRBD1 matches 7 bases. This CDR3 has 15 residues. The V gene's germline CDR1 is SGHRS and CDR2 YFSETQ. Germline trimming cut 4 bases from V and 7 bases from J; bases unmatched to any gene: 13. CDR3 in amino acids: CASSLAGTDFNEAFF. The CDR3 region has the DNA TGCGCCAGCAGCCTGGCGGGGACAGACTTTAATGAAGCTTTCTTT. Drawing the rest from reference TRBV5-1 and TRBJ1-1, the complete variable domain is KAGVTQTPRYLIKTRGQQVTLSCSPISGHRSVSWYQQTPGQGLQFLFEYFSETQRNKGNFPGRFSGRQFSNSRSEMNVSTLELGDSALYLCASSLAGTDFNEAFFGQGTRLTVV.

Here the CDR3 reads CASSSPSQSQGGYTF. As DNA, the CDR3 is TGTGCCAGCAGCTCTCCTTCTCAGAGCCAGGGTGGCTACACCTTC. The chain carries TRBV5-6 and TRBJ1-2; the D gene is possibly TRBD1 (5 bases). Germline CDR1 reads SGHDT; CDR2 reads YYEEEE. The CDR3 sequence is 15 residues long. Trimming stripped 3 bases from V and 7 bases from J, with 19 bases between.

This sequence joins TRBV9 and TRBJ2-7; TRBD1 is a possible D gene (6 bases). Germline V gene sequence: CDR1 SGDLS, CDR2 YYNGEE. The CDR3 runs to 15 residues. V gave up 0 bases and J gave up 3 bases, with 13 bases separating them. In DNA form, the CDR3 reads TGTGCCAGCAGCGTAGCCTCCGGGACATACTACGAGCAGTACTTC. Its protein is CASSVASGTYYEQYF.

V and J are TRBV5-1 and TRBJ1-1, with TRBD1 as a possible D gene (6 bases). Germline-derived CDR1 and CDR2 are SGHRS and YFSETQ. The V gene lost 0 bases and the J gene lost 6 bases, with 12 bases spanning the gap. The CDR3 totals 14 residues. CDR3 in DNA: TGCGCCAGCAGCTTGGAGTCCACAGGGCCTGAAGCTTTCTTT. Translating it yields CASSLESTGPEAFF.

This clone was recorded only once. This chain links TRBV27 with TRBJ1-2; no firm D call. The CDR3 totals 18 residues. Per the germline V gene, CDR1 is MNHEY and CDR2 is SMNVEV (reference sequence). V dropped 5 bases and J dropped 0 bases, with 22 bases sitting between them. This CDR3 is CASSARTWQETPNYGYTF. The CDR3 nucleotides are TGTGCCAGCAGTGCCAGGACTTGGCAAGAAACGCCTAACTATGGCTACACCTTC.

The chain links TRBV6-4 to TRBJ2-3; 7 bases match TRBD1. V was clipped by 6 bases and J by 4 bases; unmatched bases: 10. Germline V gene lookup returns CDR1 MRHNA and CDR2 SNTAGT. This CDR3 has 15 residues. CDR3 loop: CASSPRPGGSDTQYF. The CDR3 DNA follows: TGTGCCAGCAGCCCGCGACCAGGGGGTTCAGATACGCAGTATTTT.

The rearrangement uses TRBV7-3 and TRBJ2-1; 10 bases fit TRBD2. Trimming cost V 5 bases and J 9 bases; bases outside gene matches: 7. Germline CDR1 is SGHTA and CDR2 is FQGTGA. This CDR3 has 14 residues. The CDR3 bases are TGTGCCAGCAGCCTAGCGGGAGTCGACTCTGAGCAGTTCTTC. Residues: CASSLAGVDSEQFF.

The CDR3: CASSSTGIHEQYF. Written as DNA, the CDR3 is TGCGCCAGCAGCTCTACAGGGATCCACGAGCAGTACTTC. V gene TRBV5-1 combines with J gene TRBJ2-7; D perhaps matches TRBD1 (6 bases). The CDR3 extends over 13 amino acids. Trimming shortened V by 3 bases and J by 5 bases, and 12 bases separated the two germline ends. The germline V gene encodes CDR1 SGHRS and CDR2 YFSETQ.

The chain combines TRBV5-1 with TRBJ1-5; maybe TRBD1 (5 bases). The germline V and J ends were trimmed by 1 base and 6 bases, with 14 bases remaining between them. CDR3 size: 15 residues. CDR1 SGHRS and CDR2 YFSETQ come from the germline V gene. This chain's CDR3 is CASSLSPGGGQPQHF. The CDR3 DNA reads TGCGCCAGCAGCTTGAGTCCCGGGGGGGGTCAGCCCCAGCATTTT.

The CDR3 reads CASSPGQGYNEQFF. CDR3 bases: TGTGCCAGCAGCCCGGGACAGGGATACAATGAGCAGTTCTTC. This chain joins TRBV7-9 and TRBJ2-1; 9 bases map to TRBD1. Germline CDR1 SEHNR, CDR2 FQNEAQ (reference sequence). With V trimmed by 5 bases and J by 4 bases, 3 bases remained unmatched. The CDR3 spans 14 residues.

The chain recombines TRBV15 with TRBJ1-2; 10 nucleotides line up with TRBD1. With V trimmed by 5 bases and J by 8 bases, 8 bases remained unmatched. Germline CDR1 reads LNHNV; CDR2 reads YYDKDF (reference sequence). The CDR3 contains 14 residues. The CDR3 loop reads CATSRDRGLGGYTF. The CDR3 DNA follows: TGTGCCACCAGCCGGGACAGGGGCCTCGGCGGCTACACCTTC.

Only a few counts were recorded for this clone. V gene TRBV2 combines with J gene TRBJ2-7; the match to TRBD1 covers 9 bases. The J segment lost 3 bases and the V segment lost 7 bases, leaving 1 base of the junction unmatched. CDR1 SNHLY and CDR2 FYNNEI come from the germline V gene. This CDR3 is built from 12 residues. CDR3 residues: CASKGQGYEQYF. The CDR3 region has the DNA TGTGCCAGCAAGGGACAGGGCTACGAGCAGTACTTC. The whole variable domain, remainder taken from reference TRBV2 and TRBJ2-7, is EPEVTQTPSHQVTQMGQEVILRCVPISNHLYFYWYRQILGQKVEFLVSFYNNEISEKSEIFDDQFSVERPDGSNFTLKIRSTKLEDSAMYFCASKGQGYEQYFGPGTRLTVT.

This clone has a single count. The chain uses TRBV9 and TRBJ2-2; no firm D call. Deletions cut 1 base from V and 4 bases from J, with 8 bases between. This CDR3 contains 14 residues. From germline, CDR1 is SGDLS and CDR2 YYNGEE. The CDR3: CASSVTRATGELFF. The CDR3 DNA is TGTGCCAGCAGCGTAACCCGAGCCACCGGGGAGCTGTTTTTT.

This clone was counted a few times. CDR3 DNA sequence: TGTGCCAGCAGTTTATTAGGGGGGGCTAGTGGCTACACCTTC. Its protein is CASSLLGGASGYTF. The rearrangement uses TRBV28 and TRBJ1-2; D might be TRBD1 (6 bases). V was shortened by 1 base and J by 7 bases, with 13 bases between the two germline ends. The germline V gene has CDR1 MDHEN and CDR2 SYDVKM. This CDR3 comprises 14 residues.

This chain connects TRBV28 to TRBJ1-4; D remains unclear. V lost 6 bases and J 6 bases, leaving 8 bases between the germline ends. Looked up from germline, CDR1 is MDHEN and CDR2 is SYDVKM. The CDR3 has 12 amino acids. The CDR3 reads CASSSPDEKLFF. The CDR3 coding sequence is TGTGCCAGCAGCTCCCCAGATGAAAAACTGTTTTTT.

The rearrangement joins TRBV21-1 to TRBJ2-7; the table gives TRBD2 as D, unverified against the DNA. TRBV21-1 is classified as a pseudogene. The CDR3 length is 17 residues. The CDR3 spells CASSKNQAGASPYEQYF. Written as DNA, the CDR3 is TGTGCCAGCAGCAAAAATCAGGCGGGAGCCAGCCCCTACGAGCAGTACTTC.

The V call is TRBV6-5, the J call TRBJ2-5; TRBD1 aligns across 8 bases. V was clipped by 6 bases and J by 0 bases; unmatched bases: 3. The CDR3 runs to 14 residues. Germline-derived CDR1 and CDR2 are MNHEY and SVGAGI. The CDR3 coding sequence is TGTGCCAGCAGGGACAGGGAATACCAAGAGACCCAGTACTTC. It translates to CASRDREYQETQYF.

The chain links TRBV7-2 to TRBJ2-2; 9 nucleotides agree with TRBD1. The germline gives CDR1 SGHTA, CDR2 FQGNSA. The J segment lost 7 bases and the V segment lost 7 bases, leaving 10 bases of the junction unmatched. CDR3 length: 15 amino acids. The CDR3 protein is CASKLQGAVGGELFF. The CDR3 DNA is TGTGCCAGCAAGCTACAGGGGGCGGTTGGCGGGGAGCTGTTTTTT.

Worth noting for this clone: The sample holds other DNA sequences that translate to the same CDR3. The CDR3 sequence: CASSLVAGGRETQYF. In nucleotides, the CDR3 is TGCGCCAGCAGCTTGGTAGCGGGAGGTAGAGAGACCCAGTACTTC. This rearrangement joins TRBV5-1 to TRBJ2-5; 10 bases fit TRBD2. The germline gives CDR1 SGHRS, CDR2 YFSETQ. Trimming at V came to 0 bases and at J to 4 bases, leaving 3 bases not matched to a gene. The CDR3 runs 15 residues. Based on the CDR3 plus reference TRBV5-1 and TRBJ2-5, the full variable domain is KAGVTQTPRYLIKTRGQQVTLSCSPISGHRSVSWYQQTPGQGLQFLFEYFSETQRNKGNFPGRFSGRQFSNSRSEMNVSTLELGDSALYLCASSLVAGGRETQYFGPGTRLLVL.

Regarding this clone: One end of the junction does not line up with germline, which may come from a read error. The rearrangement links TRBV7-9 to TRBJ2-1, with D possibly matching TRBD1 (6 bases). Germline CDR1 SEHNR, CDR2 FQNEAQ (reference sequence). The CDR3 extends over 13 amino acids. The CDR3 DNA reads TGTGTTAGCCAGGGGCTGAAGTACAATGAACAGTTCTTC. Residues: CVSQGLKYNEQFF.

The CDR3 reads CASSLIGGSKVTDTQYF. As DNA, the CDR3 is TGTGCCAGCAGTTTGATAGGCGGGAGCAAAGTCACAGATACGCAGTATTTT. The chain links TRBV28 to TRBJ2-3; 7 bases fit TRBD2. Germline V CDR1 and CDR2: MDHEN, SYDVKM. V lost 3 bases to trimming and J lost 2 bases; unmatched junction nucleotides: 11. The CDR3 has 17 amino acids.

The CDR3 DNA follows: TGTGCCAGCAGCTTAGAGCGGACATCCACGGCAGATACGCAGTATTTT. Its translation is CASSLERTSTADTQYF. V is TRBV11-2 and J is TRBJ2-3, with a possible D match to TRBD1 (5 bases). Germline CDR1 and CDR2: SGHAT and FQNNGV. V was cut by 0 bases and J by 4 bases, with 14 bases left in between. The CDR3 is 16 residues long. The complete variable domain, with remaining parts taken from reference TRBV11-2 and TRBJ2-3, reads EAGVAQSPRYKIIEKRQSVAFWCNPISGHATLYWYQQILGQGPKLLIQFQNNGVVDDSQLPKDRFSAERLKGVDSTLKIQPAKLEDSAVYLCASSLERTSTADTQYFGPGTRLTVL.

This rearrangement joins TRBV15 to TRBJ2-6; D is possibly TRBD1 (6 bases). The CDR3 spans 19 residues. CDR1 and CDR2 (germline): LNHNV, YYDKDF (reference sequence). V lost 0 bases and J lost 1, with 16 bases in between. The CDR3 here is CATSRDRGGQSSGANVLTF. The CDR3 DNA is TGTGCCACCAGCAGAGATCGAGGTGGACAGTCATCTGGGGCCAACGTCCTGACTTTC.

CDR3 sequence (DNA): TGTGCCAGCAGCTCGGGACTAGCGGGAGGGGGGGAGCAGTACTTC. Protein product: CASSSGLAGGGEQYF. This chain uses TRBV7-6 with TRBJ2-7; 16 bases line up with TRBD2. Germline lookup yields CDR1 SGHVS and CDR2 FNYEAQ. This CDR3 region has 15 residues. With 4 bases clipped from V and 7 bases from J, the junction kept 4 bases outside the gene matches.